This T cell receptor beta chain was sequenced in a study of regulatory T cells in long-lasting Graves disease. On this clonotype itself: The antigen is unknown.

Time point reported: newly diagnosed GD, antithyroid drugs for less than 3 months. Construction of the TCR library relied on RNA isolated from PBMCs. Study findings and constraints: TCR diversity was lower in persistent Graves' patients than in newly diagnosed ones. Analyses excluded thyroid tissue, covering peripheral blood alone.

CDR3 regions were amplified by Arm-PCR using iRepertoire HTBI primers to build TCR beta libraries. TCRdb redid the calling of the multiplex PCR reads with MiXCR, one entry per CDR3 protein. Of just over 600,000 distinct CDR3 sequences listed, less than 20% are singletons. V lost 5 bases, J lost 4 bases, and 14 bases stayed unmatched. Looked up from germline, CDR1 is MNHNS and CDR2 is SASEGT. This CDR3 spans 16 amino acids. These data were also reused for a study on T cells in Graves' hyperthyroidism and ophthalmopathy. That source reports: The TCR CDR3 first-round RT-PCR relied on the HTBI primer set. The model predicted ophthalmopathy a median around 6.5 months before onset.

The sequenced sample was peripheral blood mononuclear cells (PBMCs), obtained at new diagnosis, from a patient treated with antithyroid drugs. The TCR sequence derives from a woman aged 25 to 45 with Graves disease. The V and J genes are TRBV6-1 and TRBJ2-7, with 7 nucleotides matching TRBD2. The CDR3 reads CASSRGIAGPPYEQYF. For the CDR3, the DNA is TGTGCCAGCAGTCGGGGGATAGCGGGTCCCCCTTACGAGCAGTACTTC.